What follows are 25 T cell receptor beta chains derived from one specimen sequenced in a study of blood T cell repertoires in COVID-19. TCRdb's copy holds only in-frame clones and misses some; the assay was immunoSEQ multiplex PCR. Among 120,000 or so clones listed, roughly four fifths were seen once. What was sequenced was peripheral blood. The receptors were gathered from a man in his 60s with acute or convalescent COVID-19.

The chain couples TRBV29-1 to TRBJ1-4, with a possible D match to TRBD1 (5 bases). Germline CDR1 is SQVTM and CDR2 is ANQGSEA. The length of the CDR3 is 13 residues. Trimming cost V 0 bases and J 7 bases, with 9 bases left between them. CDR3 DNA sequence: TGCAGCGTTGAAGAGGGGCCAGGTGAAAAACTGTTTTTT. This sequence encodes CSVEEGPGEKLFF.

This chain uses TRBV7-2 with TRBJ1-2; 10 nucleotides match TRBD1. The CDR3 has 17 amino acids. In germline, CDR1 is SGHTA, CDR2 FQGNSA. The trim removed 3 bases at V and 5 bases at J, leaving 12 bases unmatched. In DNA, the CDR3 is TGTGCCAGCAGCTTTTTATCACCGGGACAGGGGTATTATGGCTACACCTTC. It translates to CASSFLSPGQGYYGYTF. The full variable domain, rest sourced from reference TRBV7-2 and TRBJ1-2, is GAGVSQSPSNKVTEKGKDVELRCDPISGHTALYWYRQSLGQGLEFLIYFQGNSAPDKSGLPSDRFSAERTGGSVSTLTIQRTQQEDSAVYLCASSFLSPGQGYYGYTFGSGTRLTVV.

This clone was counted only a few times. V and J are TRBV6-5 and TRBJ1-6, with D unresolved. CDR3 length: 14 residues. The V end lost 2 bases, the J end lost 10 bases, and 12 bases lay between the germline ends. Looked up from germline, CDR1 is MNHEY and CDR2 is SVGAGI. This chain's CDR3 is CASSYREHGSPLHF. The CDR3 DNA follows: TGTGCCAGCAGTTACAGGGAGCATGGGTCACCCCTCCACTTT.

V usage is TRBV28 and J usage is TRBJ2-2; D not certain. The CDR3 is made up of 12 amino acids. V was shortened by 7 bases and J by 4 bases, with 7 bases between the two germline ends. Per germline, CDR1 MDHEN and CDR2 SYDVKM. Here the CDR3 DNA reads TGTGCCAGCAAAGAGCTCACCGGGGAGCTGTTTTTT. Its translation: CASKELTGELFF.

This chain joins TRBV14 and TRBJ1-1; D perhaps matches TRBD1 (5 bases). Trimming stripped 3 bases from V and 5 bases from J, with 13 bases between. The CDR3 has 14 amino acids. Germline CDR1 SGHDN, CDR2 FVKESK. The CDR3 region has the DNA TGTGCCAGCAGCCAGACACAGGTAAAAACTGAAGCTTTCTTT. Protein product: CASSQTQVKTEAFF.

The chain employs TRBV5-1 and TRBJ1-4; 7 positions match TRBD1. Unmatched junction bases numbered 7, after V lost 0 bases and J lost 5 bases. The CDR3 loop spans 16 amino acids. Germline CDR1 SGHRS, CDR2 YFSETQ. The CDR3 is CASSLEGARKNEKLFF. CDR3 sequence (DNA): TGCGCCAGCAGCTTGGAGGGGGCCCGTAAAAATGAAAAACTGTTTTTT.

The chain recombines TRBV12-3 or TRBV12-4 with TRBJ1-6; D unresolved. V lost 5 bases and J 7 bases, leaving 6 bases between the germline ends. The CDR3 runs to 12 residues. DNA of the CDR3: TGTGCCAGCAGTCCCCAGAATTCACCCCTCCACTTT. Amino acid sequence: CASSPQNSPLHF.

The gene calls are TRBV27 and TRBJ1-1, with 11 bases matching TRBD1. The CDR3 totals 17 residues. The J segment lost 6 bases and the V segment lost 1 base, leaving 10 bases of the junction unmatched. Germline CDR1 is MNHEY and CDR2 is SMNVEV (reference sequence). The CDR3, as DNA: TGTGCCAGCAGTTTATGGGCCGGGACAGGGGGTATGGCTGAAGCTTTCTTT. This gives the protein CASSLWAGTGGMAEAFF.

V usage is TRBV19 and J usage is TRBJ1-2; TRBD1 matches 9 bases. Unmatched junction bases numbered 15, after V lost 4 bases and J lost 6 bases. This CDR3 region has 17 residues. CDR1 LNHDA and CDR2 SQIVND come from the germline V gene (reference sequence). CDR3 DNA sequence: TGTGCCAGTAGTACCCAGGACAGGGGAAATTCCGACCATGGCTACACCTTC. Its protein product is CASSTQDRGNSDHGYTF.

The chain combines TRBV27 with TRBJ2-1; 11 nucleotides align to TRBD2. The CDR3 sequence is 16 residues long. From germline, CDR1 is MNHEY and CDR2 SMNVEV (reference sequence). The trim removed 8 bases at V and 6 bases at J, leaving 12 bases unmatched. CDR3 protein: CASSTSGTAIRNEQFF. The CDR3 nucleotides read TGTGCCAGCTCGACTAGCGGGACCGCGATCCGCAATGAGCAGTTCTTC.

CDR3 DNA sequence: TGTGCCACCAGTGACGCCCGACAGGGCCCAAACTATGGCTACACCTTC. Residues: CATSDARQGPNYGYTF. The chain employs TRBV24-1 and TRBJ1-2, with 7 nucleotides matching TRBD1. The CDR3 is 16 residues long. The V and J ends lost 4 bases and 2 bases, in that order; junction bases with no gene match: 9. From germline, CDR1 is KGHDR and CDR2 SFDVKD.

This clone was picked up one time. The CDR3 DNA sequence: TGTGCCATCAGTGATCCGGGACTAGTGAGCACCGGGGAGCTGTTTTTT. Translated, it gives CAISDPGLVSTGELFF. The V and J genes are TRBV10-3 and TRBJ2-2; the match to TRBD2 covers 8 bases. Trimming cost V 3 bases and J 4 bases; bases outside gene matches: 7. Germline CDR1 is ENHRY and CDR2 is SYGVKD. The CDR3 totals 16 residues.

The rearrangement links TRBV2 to TRBJ2-6; the D gene is possibly TRBD2 (6 bases). The V gene's germline CDR1 is SNHLY and CDR2 FYNNEI. Trimming left V 7 bases short and J 4 bases short, with 14 bases between. This CDR3 region has 15 residues. CDR3 amino acids: CASMFGGGGANVLTF. CDR3 nucleotide sequence: TGTGCCAGCATGTTCGGGGGAGGCGGGGCCAACGTCCTGACTTTC.

This clone was seen more than once but under ten times. The chain is built from TRBV28 and TRBJ1-1; 9 bases are shared with TRBD1. Losses at the gene ends were 6 bases for V and 0 bases for J; bases not matched to a gene: 8. This CDR3 contains 16 residues. CDR1 is MDHEN and CDR2 is SYDVKM in the germline V gene. The CDR3 protein is CASSPGQGRLNTEAFF. CDR3 in DNA: TGTGCCAGCAGCCCGGGACAGGGTCGCCTGAACACTGAAGCTTTCTTT.

The chain links TRBV30 to TRBJ1-1, with D possibly TRBD1 on 5 matching bases. There are 14 residues in the CDR3. Germline CDR1 is GTSNPN and CDR2 is SVGIG (reference sequence). The germline V and J ends were trimmed by 3 bases and 1 base, with 12 bases remaining between them. CDR3 DNA sequence: TGTGCCTGGAGGAAGGACATGGGGAACACTGAAGCTTTCTTT. Its protein is CAWRKDMGNTEAFF.

This clone was recorded once. The gene calls are TRBV12-3 or TRBV12-4 and TRBJ2-1; a weak D match, TRBD2 (6 bases). The CDR3 runs to 12 residues. V lost 2 bases and J lost 9, with 8 bases in between. In DNA form, the CDR3 reads TGTGCCAGCAGTTTAAGGGGAGGTGAGCAGTTCTTC. Translating it yields CASSLRGGEQFF.

This chain links TRBV7-9 with TRBJ1-1; TRBD1 might be the D (6 bases). Deletions cut 3 bases from V and 1 base from J, with 12 bases between. The CDR3 length is 15 residues. The V gene's germline CDR1 is SEHNR and CDR2 FQNEAQ (reference sequence). In DNA form, the CDR3 reads TGTGCCAGCAGCTTCCGACAGGCGCAGAACACTGAAGCTTTCTTT. This codes for CASSFRQAQNTEAFF.

The J gene is TRBJ1-1, the V gene TRBV20-1, with 8 bases fitting TRBD1. The V gene end was trimmed by 3 bases and the J gene end by 1 base; junction bases not matched to a gene: 10. This CDR3 contains 16 residues. Germline CDR1 DFQATT, CDR2 SNEGSKA (reference sequence). The CDR3 sequence: CSASPLRGQANTEAFF. CDR3 bases: TGCAGTGCTAGTCCGCTTAGGGGACAGGCGAACACTGAAGCTTTCTTT.

The rearrangement joins TRBV7-9 to TRBJ2-1; 7 bases are a match to TRBD1. Per germline, CDR1 SEHNR and CDR2 FQNEAQ (reference sequence). CDR3 length equals 15 residues. The ends lost 0 bases at V and 6 bases at J; junction bases unmatched: 5. CDR3 in DNA: TGTGCCAGCAGCTTAGCCAAGACAGGGTTCAATGAGCAGTTCTTC. It specifies CASSLAKTGFNEQFF.

This clone was found once. The chain uses TRBV6-5 and TRBJ2-3, with D perhaps matching TRBD2 (6 bases). The CDR3 is 14 amino acids. Per germline, CDR1 MNHEY and CDR2 SVGAGI. The V gene lost 2 bases and the J gene lost 6 bases, with 12 bases spanning the gap. The CDR3 nucleotides are TGTGCCAGCAGTTACATCGCGGGGAGCGATACGCAGTATTTT. This encodes CASSYIAGSDTQYF.

The chain carries TRBV19 and TRBJ1-2; D not certain. Per the germline V gene, CDR1 is LNHDA and CDR2 is SQIVND (reference sequence). The germline V and J ends were trimmed by 3 bases and 5 bases, with 16 bases remaining between them. CDR3 size: 15 residues. CDR3 loop: CASSIRGSKVYGYTF. For the CDR3, the DNA is TGTGCCAGTAGTATCAGAGGGTCAAAAGTATATGGCTACACCTTC.

This chain joins TRBV2 and TRBJ2-7, with a possible D match to TRBD1 (5 bases). Germline V gives CDR1 SNHLY, CDR2 FYNNEI. Trimming left V 3 bases short and J 1 base short, with 13 bases between. The CDR3 totals 15 residues. The CDR3 protein is CASSDQGQGSYEQYF. In nucleotides, the CDR3 is TGTGCCAGCAGTGATCAAGGGCAGGGATCCTACGAGCAGTACTTC.

This clone was detected many times. CDR3 amino acids: CASSPLVAGSYEQYF. DNA of the CDR3: TGTGCCAGCAGTCCCCTCGTAGCGGGAAGCTACGAGCAGTACTTC. The chain combines TRBV28 with TRBJ2-7; 8 positions agree with TRBD2. The CDR3 totals 15 residues. Germline-derived CDR1 and CDR2 are MDHEN and SYDVKM. The V gene end was trimmed by 5 bases and the J gene end by 3 bases; junction bases not matched to a gene: 9.

This clone was found once. This chain joins TRBV7-9 and TRBJ2-2, with TRBD1 as a possible D gene (6 bases). CDR3 length equals 14 residues. Trimming pared 5 bases from V and 1 base from J, leaving 8 bases between. Germline CDR1 SEHNR, CDR2 FQNEAQ (reference sequence). The CDR3 sequence: CASSRTENTGELFF. The CDR3 DNA follows: TGTGCCAGCAGCCGGACAGAGAACACCGGGGAGCTGTTTTTT.

The chain combines TRBV5-5 with TRBJ1-1; TRBD1 matches at 7 bases. This CDR3 is 20 amino acids long. Trimming cost V 0 bases and J 6 bases; bases outside gene matches: 23. The V gene's germline CDR1 is SGHKS and CDR2 YYEKEE (reference sequence). CDR3 coding DNA: TGTGCCAGCAGCTTGGTGGCTGCTCGACAGGGAATTAGGGTGGTACCTGAAGCTTTCTTT. Translation: CASSLVAARQGIRVVPEAFF.